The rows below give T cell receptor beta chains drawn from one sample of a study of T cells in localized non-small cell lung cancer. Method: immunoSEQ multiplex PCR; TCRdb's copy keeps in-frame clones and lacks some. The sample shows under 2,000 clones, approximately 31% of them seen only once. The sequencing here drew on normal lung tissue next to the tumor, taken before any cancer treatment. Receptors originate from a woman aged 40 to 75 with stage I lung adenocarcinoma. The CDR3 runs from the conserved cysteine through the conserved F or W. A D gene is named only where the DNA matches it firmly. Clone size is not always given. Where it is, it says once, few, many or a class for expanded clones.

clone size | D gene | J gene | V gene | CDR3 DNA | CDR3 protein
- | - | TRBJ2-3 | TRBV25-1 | TGTGCCAGCAGCAACGGGGGCCCCGGACTCACAGATACGCAGTATTTT | CASSNGGPGLTDTQYF
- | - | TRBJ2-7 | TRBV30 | TGTGCCTGGAGCCCCCGCTTAGGATCCTACGAGCAGTACTTC | CAWSPRLGSYEQYF
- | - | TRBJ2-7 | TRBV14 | TGTGCCAGCAGCCAGGCGGCAGCGGGACAACAAAGTCAGTACTTC | CASSQAAAGQQSQYF
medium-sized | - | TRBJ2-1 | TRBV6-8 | TGTGCCAGCAGTAAGGACAGGGAGGGCAATGAGCAGTTCTTC | CASSKDREGNEQFF
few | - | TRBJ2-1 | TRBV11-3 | TGTGCCAGCAGCTTAGGGCTGGCCTCCTACAATGAGCAGTTCTTC | CASSLGLASYNEQFF
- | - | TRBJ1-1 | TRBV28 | TGTGCCAGCAGTTTACCCCAGGGAATGAACACTGAAGCTTTCTTT | CASSLPQGMNTEAFF
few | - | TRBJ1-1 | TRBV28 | TGTGCCAGCAGCCCCGACGCTGTAGTAGCTTTCTTT | CASSPDAVVAFF
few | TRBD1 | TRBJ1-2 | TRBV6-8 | TGTGCCAGCAGTTACTCGTCAGTTGGGACAGGGGTGTATGGCTACACCTTC | CASSYSSVGTGVYGYTF
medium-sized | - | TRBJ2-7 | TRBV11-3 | TGTGCCAGCAGCTTGACTCCACTCAGCTCCTACGAGCAGTACTTC | CASSLTPLSSYEQYF
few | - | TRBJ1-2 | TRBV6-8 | TGTGCCAGCAGTTCCTCAGGGTCTTGGAACACCTTC | CASSSSGSWNTF
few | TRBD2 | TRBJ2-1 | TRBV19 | TGTGCCAGTAGTACAGGACTAGCGATCGGTGATGAGCAGTTCTTC | CASSTGLAIGDEQFF
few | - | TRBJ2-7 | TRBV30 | TGTGCCTGGAGCCGGGGATCCTATGAGCAGTACTTC | CAWSRGSYEQYF
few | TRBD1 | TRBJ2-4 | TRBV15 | TGTGCCACCAGCAGAGAAGGGGGCGCGTCCAAAAACATTCAGTACTTC | CATSREGGASKNIQYF